This record covers a single T cell receptor (beta chain). The data originate from a study of shared clonotypes between healthy human individuals. Whole-study context: The people who gave samples were two women and three men aged 18 to 49.

Here immunoSEQ multiplex PCR was the method, and the copy in TCRdb shows in-frame clones only, minus some. Of 450,000 to 500,000 clones listed, around 78% are singletons. Only Caucasian adults living in Nashville, Tennessee made up the donor group. CDR1 SGHNT and CDR2 YYREEE come from the germline V gene (reference sequence). The CDR3 is made up of 14 amino acids. Trimming took 4 bases from V and 8 from J, leaving 15 bases between them. The source material was PBMCs. This chain uses TRBV5-4 with TRBJ1-4, with D unclear. The clonotype originates from a woman aged 40 to 50 in good health. Some clones in this sample may be carry-over from other donors' samples. In DNA, the CDR3 is TGTGCCAGCAGCCCGGGCCAGGAGGGAGAAAAACTGTTTTTT. Translated: CASSPGQEGEKLFF.